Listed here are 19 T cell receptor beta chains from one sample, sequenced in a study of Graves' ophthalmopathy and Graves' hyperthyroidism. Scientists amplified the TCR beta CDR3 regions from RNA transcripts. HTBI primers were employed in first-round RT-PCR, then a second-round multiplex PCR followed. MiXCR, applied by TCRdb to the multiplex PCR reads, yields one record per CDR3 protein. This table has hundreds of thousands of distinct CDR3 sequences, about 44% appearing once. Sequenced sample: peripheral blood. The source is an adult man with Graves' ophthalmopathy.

The CDR3 sequence: CASSLTDTTNEKLFF. In DNA, the CDR3 is TGTGCCAGCAGCTTAACCGACACAACTAATGAAAAACTGTTTTTT. The V call is TRBV7-9, the J call TRBJ1-4, with D unresolved. The germline V gene has CDR1 SEHNR and CDR2 FQNEAQ (reference sequence). The CDR3 consists of 15 residues. The V gene lost 2 bases and the J gene lost 0 bases, with 7 bases spanning the gap. Complete variable domain (other parts from reference TRBV7-9 and TRBJ1-4): DTGVSQNPRHKITKRGQNVTFRCDPISEHNRLYWYRQTLGQGPEFLTYFQNEAQLEKSRLLSDRFSAERPKGSFSTLEIQRTEQGDSAMYLCASSLTDTTNEKLFFGSGTQLSVL.

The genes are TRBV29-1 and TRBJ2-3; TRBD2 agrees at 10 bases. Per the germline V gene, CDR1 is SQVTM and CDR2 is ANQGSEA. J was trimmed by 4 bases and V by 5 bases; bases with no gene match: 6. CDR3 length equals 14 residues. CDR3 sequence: CSVPSGGNSDTQYF. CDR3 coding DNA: TGCAGCGTTCCTAGCGGGGGTAATTCAGATACGCAGTATTTT.

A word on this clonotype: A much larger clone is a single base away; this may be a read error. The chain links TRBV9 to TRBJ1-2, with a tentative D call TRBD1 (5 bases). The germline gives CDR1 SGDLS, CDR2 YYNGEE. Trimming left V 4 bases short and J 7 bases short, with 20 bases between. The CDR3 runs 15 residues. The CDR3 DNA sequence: TGTGCCAGCAGCCCTCTTGAAACCGGGGGTAGTGGCTACACCTTC. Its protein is CASSPLETGGSGYTF. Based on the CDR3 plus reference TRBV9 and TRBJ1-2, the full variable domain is DSGVTQTPKHLITATGQRVTLRCSPRSGDLSVYWYQQSLDQGLQFLIQYYNGEERAKGNILERFSAQQFPDLHSELNLSSLELGDSALYFCASSPLETGGSGYTFGSGTRLTVV.

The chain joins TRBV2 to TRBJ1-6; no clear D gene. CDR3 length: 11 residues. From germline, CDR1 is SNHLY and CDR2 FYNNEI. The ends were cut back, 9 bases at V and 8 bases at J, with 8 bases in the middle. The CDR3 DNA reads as TGTGCCAGTCGTAGCGATTCACCCCTCCACTTT. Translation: CASRSDSPLHF.

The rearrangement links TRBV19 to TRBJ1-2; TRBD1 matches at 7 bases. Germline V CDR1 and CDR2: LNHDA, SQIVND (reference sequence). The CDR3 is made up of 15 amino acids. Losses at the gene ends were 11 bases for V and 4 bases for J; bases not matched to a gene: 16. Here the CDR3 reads CAGSISAGQTYGYTF. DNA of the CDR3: TGTGCCGGCAGCATATCGGCGGGACAGACCTATGGCTACACCTTC. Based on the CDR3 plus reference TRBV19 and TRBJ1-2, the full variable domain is DGGITQSPKYLFRKEGQNVTLSCEQNLNHDAMYWYRQDPGQGLRLIYYSQIVNDFQKGDIAEGYSVSREKKESFPLTVTSAQKNPTAFYLCAGSISAGQTYGYTFGSGTRLTVV.

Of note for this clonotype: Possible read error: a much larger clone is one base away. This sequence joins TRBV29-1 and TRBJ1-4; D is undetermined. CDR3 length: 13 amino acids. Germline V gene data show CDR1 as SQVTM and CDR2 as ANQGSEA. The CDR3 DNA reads TGCAGCGCTGAACCACCTCCGGGAGAAAAACTGTTTTTT. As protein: CSAEPPPGEKLFF.

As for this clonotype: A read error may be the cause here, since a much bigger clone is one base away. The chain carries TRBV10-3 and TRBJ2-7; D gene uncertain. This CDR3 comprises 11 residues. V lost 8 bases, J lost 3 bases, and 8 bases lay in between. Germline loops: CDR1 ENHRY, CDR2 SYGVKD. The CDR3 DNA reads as TGTGCCATCCGTACTTACTACGAGCAGTACTTC. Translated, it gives CAIRTYYEQYF.

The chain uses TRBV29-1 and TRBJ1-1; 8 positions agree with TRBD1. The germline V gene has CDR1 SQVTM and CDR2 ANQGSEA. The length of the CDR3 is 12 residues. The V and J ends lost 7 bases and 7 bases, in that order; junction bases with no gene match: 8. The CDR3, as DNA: TGCAGCGCCGGTGACAGGGGTAATGAAGCTTTCTTT. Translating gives CSAGDRGNEAFF.

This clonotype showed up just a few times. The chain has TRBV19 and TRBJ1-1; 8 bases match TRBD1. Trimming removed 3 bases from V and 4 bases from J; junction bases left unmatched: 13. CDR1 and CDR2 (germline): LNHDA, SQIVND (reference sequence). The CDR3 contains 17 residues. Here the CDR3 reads CASSISGRGLGGTEAFF. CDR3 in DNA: TGTGCCAGTAGTATCTCGGGCAGGGGGCTTGGGGGCACTGAAGCTTTCTTT.

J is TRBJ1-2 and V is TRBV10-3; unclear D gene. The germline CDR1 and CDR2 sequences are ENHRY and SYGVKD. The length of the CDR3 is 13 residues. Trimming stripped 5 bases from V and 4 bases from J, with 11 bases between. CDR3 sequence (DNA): TGTGCCATCAGTCCTTTTGGAGGCTATGGCTACACCTTC. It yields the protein CAISPFGGYGYTF.

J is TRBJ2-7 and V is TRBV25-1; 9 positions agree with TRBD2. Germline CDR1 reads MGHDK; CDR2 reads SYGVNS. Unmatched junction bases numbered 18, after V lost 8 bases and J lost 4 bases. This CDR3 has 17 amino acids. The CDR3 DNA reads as TGTGCCAGCCGCCGTTGGGAGACTAGCGGCACTACATACGAGCAGTACTTC. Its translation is CASRRWETSGTTYEQYF.

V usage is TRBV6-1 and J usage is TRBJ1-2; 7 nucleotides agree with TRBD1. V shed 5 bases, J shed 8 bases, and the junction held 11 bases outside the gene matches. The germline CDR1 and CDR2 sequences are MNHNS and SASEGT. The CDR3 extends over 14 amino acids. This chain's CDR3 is CASSPIQGSGGYTF. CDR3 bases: TGTGCCAGCAGTCCAATACAGGGGAGCGGAGGCTACACCTTC.

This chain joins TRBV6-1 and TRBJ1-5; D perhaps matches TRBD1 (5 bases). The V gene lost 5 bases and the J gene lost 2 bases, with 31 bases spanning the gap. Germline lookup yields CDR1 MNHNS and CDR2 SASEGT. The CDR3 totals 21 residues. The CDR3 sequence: CASSRTQRSTARKRGNQPQHF. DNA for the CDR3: TGTGCCAGCAGTCGGACCCAGCGGTCGACAGCAAGGAAGCGAGGCAATCAGCCCCAGCATTTT.

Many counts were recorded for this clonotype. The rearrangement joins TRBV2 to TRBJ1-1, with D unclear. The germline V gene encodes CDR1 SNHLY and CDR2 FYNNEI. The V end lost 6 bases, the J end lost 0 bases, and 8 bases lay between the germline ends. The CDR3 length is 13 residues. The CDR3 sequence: CASRARMNTEAFF. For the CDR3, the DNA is TGTGCCAGCAGGGCCAGGATGAACACTGAAGCTTTCTTT.

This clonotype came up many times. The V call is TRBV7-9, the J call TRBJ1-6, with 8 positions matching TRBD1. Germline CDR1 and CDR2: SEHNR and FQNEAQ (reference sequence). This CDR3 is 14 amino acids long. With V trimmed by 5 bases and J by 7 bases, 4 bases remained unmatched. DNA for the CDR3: TGTGCCAGCAGCAGACAGGGGTCCAATTCACCCCTCCACTTT. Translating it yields CASSRQGSNSPLHF.

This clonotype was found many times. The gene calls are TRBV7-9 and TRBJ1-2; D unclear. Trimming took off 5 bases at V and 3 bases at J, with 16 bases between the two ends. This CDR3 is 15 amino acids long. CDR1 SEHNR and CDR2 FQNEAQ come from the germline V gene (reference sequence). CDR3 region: CASSRSWESDYGYTF. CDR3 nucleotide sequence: TGTGCCAGCAGCCGCTCGTGGGAGTCGGACTATGGCTACACCTTC.

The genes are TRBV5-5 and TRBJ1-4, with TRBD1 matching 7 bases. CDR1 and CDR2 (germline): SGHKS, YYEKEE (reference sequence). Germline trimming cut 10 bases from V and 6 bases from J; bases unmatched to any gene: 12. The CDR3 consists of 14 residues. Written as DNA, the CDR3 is TGTGCCTGGAGTCCACCGGGACAGCATGAAAAACTGTTTTTT. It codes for CAWSPPGQHEKLFF.

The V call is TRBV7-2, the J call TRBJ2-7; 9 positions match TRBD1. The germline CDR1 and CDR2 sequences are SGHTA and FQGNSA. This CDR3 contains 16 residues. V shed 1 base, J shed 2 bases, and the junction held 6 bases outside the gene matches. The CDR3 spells CASSLGPGQGPYEQYF. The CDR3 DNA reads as TGTGCCAGCAGCTTAGGGCCGGGACAGGGTCCCTACGAGCAGTACTTC.

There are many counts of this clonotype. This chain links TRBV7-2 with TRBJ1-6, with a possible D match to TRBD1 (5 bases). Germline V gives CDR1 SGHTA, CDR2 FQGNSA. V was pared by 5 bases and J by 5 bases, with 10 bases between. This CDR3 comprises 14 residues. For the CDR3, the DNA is TGTGCCAGCAGCGCGGACACCGATAATTCACCCCTCCACTTT. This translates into CASSADTDNSPLHF.